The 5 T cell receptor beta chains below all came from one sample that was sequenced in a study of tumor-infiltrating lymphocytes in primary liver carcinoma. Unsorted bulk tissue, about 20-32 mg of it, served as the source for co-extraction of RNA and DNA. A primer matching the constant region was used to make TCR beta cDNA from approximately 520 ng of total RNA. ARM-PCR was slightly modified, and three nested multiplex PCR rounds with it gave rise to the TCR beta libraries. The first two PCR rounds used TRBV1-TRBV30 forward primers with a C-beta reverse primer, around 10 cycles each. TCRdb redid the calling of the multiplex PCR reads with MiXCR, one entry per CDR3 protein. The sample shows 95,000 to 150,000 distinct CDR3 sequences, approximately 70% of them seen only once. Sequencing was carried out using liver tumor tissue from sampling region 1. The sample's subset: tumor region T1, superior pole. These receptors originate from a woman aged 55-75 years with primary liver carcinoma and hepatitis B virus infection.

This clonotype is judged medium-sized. The CDR3 coding sequence is TGTGCCAGCAGCTTAGAGCGGATGAGCTCCTACAATGAGCAGTTCTTC. Translating it yields CASSLERMSSYNEQFF. This sequence joins TRBV11-2 and TRBJ2-1; D not resolved. Germline V CDR1 and CDR2: SGHAT, FQNNGV. The CDR3 is 16 residues long. The V end was cut by 0 bases, the J end by 0 bases, with 9 bases between.

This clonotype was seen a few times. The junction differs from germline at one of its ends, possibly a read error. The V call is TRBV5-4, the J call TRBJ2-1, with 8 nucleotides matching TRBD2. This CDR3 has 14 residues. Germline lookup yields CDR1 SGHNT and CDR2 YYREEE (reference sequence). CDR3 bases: TGTGCCAGCAGCTTGGGGGATGCGAGACTAGCGTCAATCTTC. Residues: CASSLGDARLASIF.

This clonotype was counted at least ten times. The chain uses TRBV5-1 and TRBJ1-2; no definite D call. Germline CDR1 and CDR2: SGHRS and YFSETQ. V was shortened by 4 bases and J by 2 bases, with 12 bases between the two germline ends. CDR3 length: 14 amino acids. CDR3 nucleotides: TGCGCCAGCAGCCCGGATGCACAGAACTATGGCTACACCTTC. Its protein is CASSPDAQNYGYTF. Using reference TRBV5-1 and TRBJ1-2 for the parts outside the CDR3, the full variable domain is KAGVTQTPRYLIKTRGQQVTLSCSPISGHRSVSWYQQTPGQGLQFLFEYFSETQRNKGNFPGRFSGRQFSNSRSEMNVSTLELGDSALYLCASSPDAQNYGYTFGSGTRLTVV.

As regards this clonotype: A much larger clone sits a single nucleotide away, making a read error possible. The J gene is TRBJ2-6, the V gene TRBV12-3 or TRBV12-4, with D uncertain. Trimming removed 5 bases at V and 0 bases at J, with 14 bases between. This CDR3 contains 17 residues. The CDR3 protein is CASSPVQTSSGANVLTF. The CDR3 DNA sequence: TGTGCCAGCAGTCCGGTACAGACAAGCTCTGGGGCCAACGTCCTGACTTTC.

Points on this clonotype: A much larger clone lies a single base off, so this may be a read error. CDR3 in amino acids: CASGPSGQGGLAGNTIYF. CDR3 coding DNA: TGCGCCAGCGGCCCCTCGGGACAGGGAGGTTTGGCTGGAAACACCATATATTTT. The chain uses TRBV4-1 and TRBJ1-3; 9 bases align to TRBD1. Germline values: CDR1 MGHRA, CDR2 YSYEKL. J gave up 2 bases and V 8 bases, and 16 bases lay outside the gene matches. CDR3 length equals 18 residues.